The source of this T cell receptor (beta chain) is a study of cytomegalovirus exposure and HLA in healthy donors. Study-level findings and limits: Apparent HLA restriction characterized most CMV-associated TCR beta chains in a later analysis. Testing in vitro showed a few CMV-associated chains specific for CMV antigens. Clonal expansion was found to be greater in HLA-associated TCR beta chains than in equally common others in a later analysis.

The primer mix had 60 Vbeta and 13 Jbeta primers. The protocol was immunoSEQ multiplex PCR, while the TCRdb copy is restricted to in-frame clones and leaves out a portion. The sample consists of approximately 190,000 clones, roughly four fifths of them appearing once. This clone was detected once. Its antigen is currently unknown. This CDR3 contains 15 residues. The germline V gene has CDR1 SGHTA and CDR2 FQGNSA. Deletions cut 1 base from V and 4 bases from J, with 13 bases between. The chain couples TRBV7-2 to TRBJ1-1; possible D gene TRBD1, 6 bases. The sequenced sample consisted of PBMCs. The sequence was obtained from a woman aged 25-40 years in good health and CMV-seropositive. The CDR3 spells CASSLDGGRGTEAFF. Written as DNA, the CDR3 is TGTGCCAGCAGCTTAGACGGGGGGCGAGGCACTGAAGCTTTCTTT.